Each of the 7 T cell receptor beta chains below was sequenced from the same sample in a study of technical replicates of blood from a handful of donors. Sequencing used immunoSEQ multiplex PCR; TCRdb keeps in-frame clones, though not all of them. There are 100,000 or so clones in the sample; around 96% occur only once, and around 0.35% lies in the top ten. Sequences were obtained from T cells isolated from PBMCs. All receptors come from a human donor in good health.

CDR3 residues: CASSILGGWQETQYF. The CDR3 DNA is TGTGCCAGTAGTATACTAGGGGGTTGGCAAGAGACCCAGTACTTC. The genes are TRBV19 and TRBJ2-5, with D tentatively TRBD1 (6 bases). CDR3 length: 15 amino acids. Germline CDR1 is LNHDA and CDR2 is SQIVND (reference sequence). V gave up 2 bases and J gave up 2 bases, with 12 bases separating them.

The rearrangement links TRBV7-8 to TRBJ2-1, with D possibly matching TRBD1 (7 bases). Germline V gene lookup returns CDR1 SGHVS and CDR2 FQNEAQ. The CDR3 has 16 residues. Trimming removed 0 bases at V and 4 bases at J, with 13 bases between. For the CDR3, the DNA is TGTGCCAGCAGCTTAGCGGAGGGGGCGCATTACAATGAGCAGTTCTTC. Its protein is CASSLAEGAHYNEQFF.

The chain has TRBV10-3 and TRBJ2-2, with 11 bases that match TRBD2. J gave up 7 bases and V 11 bases, and 9 bases lay outside the gene matches. Per germline, CDR1 ENHRY and CDR2 SYGVKD. This CDR3 spans 14 amino acids. The CDR3 reads CAVLAGEGSGELFF. The CDR3 bases are TGTGCCGTACTAGCGGGAGAAGGTAGCGGGGAGCTGTTTTTT.

V and J are TRBV7-8 and TRBJ2-1; 8 bases align to TRBD1. V shed 5 bases and J 2 bases; nucleotides not matched to a gene: 5. The germline gives CDR1 SGHVS, CDR2 FQNEAQ. The CDR3 is made up of 15 amino acids. In nucleotides, the CDR3 is TGTGCCAGCAGCCTCGGACAGGGTACCTACAATGAGCAGTTCTTC. Protein product: CASSLGQGTYNEQFF.

CDR3 DNA sequence: TGTGCCATCAGTGTGAAGGGGGCCGACGAGCAGTACTTC. Translation: CAISVKGADEQYF. J is TRBJ2-7 and V is TRBV10-3; TRBD1 aligns across 7 bases. Germline V gene sequence: CDR1 ENHRY, CDR2 SYGVKD. V was clipped by 4 bases and J by 5 bases; unmatched bases: 5. The CDR3 is 13 residues long.

The genes are TRBV5-4 and TRBJ2-1; the match to TRBD1 covers 10 bases. There are 15 residues in the CDR3. With 4 bases clipped from V and 6 bases from J, the junction kept 7 bases outside the gene matches. The germline V gene has CDR1 SGHNT and CDR2 YYREEE (reference sequence). The CDR3 here is CASSPRDRGRNEQFF. The CDR3 DNA is TGTGCCAGCAGCCCCCGGGACAGGGGTCGCAATGAGCAGTTCTTC.

The chain links TRBV5-1 to TRBJ2-2; 10 nucleotides line up with TRBD1. Germline lookup yields CDR1 SGHRS and CDR2 YFSETQ. The CDR3 contains 14 residues. V shed 4 bases, J shed 7 bases, and the junction held 4 bases outside the gene matches. The CDR3 spells CASSRQGAVGELFF. The DNA for the CDR3 is TGCGCCAGCAGCCGACAGGGGGCAGTCGGGGAGCTGTTTTTT.